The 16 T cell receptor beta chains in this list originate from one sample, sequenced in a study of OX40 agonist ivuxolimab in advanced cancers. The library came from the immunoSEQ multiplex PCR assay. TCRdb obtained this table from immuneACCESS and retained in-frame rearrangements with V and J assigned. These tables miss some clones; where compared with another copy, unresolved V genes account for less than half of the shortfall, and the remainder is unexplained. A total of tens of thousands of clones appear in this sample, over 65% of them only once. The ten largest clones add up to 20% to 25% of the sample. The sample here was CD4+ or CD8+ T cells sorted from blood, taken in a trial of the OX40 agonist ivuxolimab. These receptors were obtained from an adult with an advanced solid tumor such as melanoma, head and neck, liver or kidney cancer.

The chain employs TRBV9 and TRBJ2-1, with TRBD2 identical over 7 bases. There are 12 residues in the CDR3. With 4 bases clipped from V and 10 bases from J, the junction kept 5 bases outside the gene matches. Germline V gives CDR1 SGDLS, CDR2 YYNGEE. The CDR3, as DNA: TGTGCCAGCAGCACGTCTAGCGGAGAGCAGTTCTTC. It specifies CASSTSSGEQFF.

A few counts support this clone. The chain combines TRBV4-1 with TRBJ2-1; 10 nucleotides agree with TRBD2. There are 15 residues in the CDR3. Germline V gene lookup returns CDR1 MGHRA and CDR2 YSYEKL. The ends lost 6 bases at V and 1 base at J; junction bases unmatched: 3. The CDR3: CASSPSGSSYNEQFF. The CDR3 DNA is TGCGCCAGCAGTCCTAGCGGGAGTTCCTACAATGAGCAGTTCTTC.

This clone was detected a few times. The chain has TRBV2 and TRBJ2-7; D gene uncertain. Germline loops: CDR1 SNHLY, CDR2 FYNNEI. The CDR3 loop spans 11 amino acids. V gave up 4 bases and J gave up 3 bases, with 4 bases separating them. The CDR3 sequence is CASSVLYEQYF. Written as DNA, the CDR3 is TGTGCCAGCAGTGTCCTCTACGAGCAGTACTTC.

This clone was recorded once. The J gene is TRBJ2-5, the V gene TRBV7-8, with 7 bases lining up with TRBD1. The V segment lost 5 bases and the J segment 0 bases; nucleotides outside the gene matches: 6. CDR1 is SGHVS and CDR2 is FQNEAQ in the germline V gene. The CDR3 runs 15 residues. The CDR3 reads CASSTRGTDQETQYF. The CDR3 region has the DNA TGTGCCAGCAGCACCCGTGGGACAGACCAAGAGACCCAGTACTTC.

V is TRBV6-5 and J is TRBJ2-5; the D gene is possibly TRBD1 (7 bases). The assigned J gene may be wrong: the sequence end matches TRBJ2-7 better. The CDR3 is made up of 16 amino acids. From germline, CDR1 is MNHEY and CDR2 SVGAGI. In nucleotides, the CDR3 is TGTGCCAGCAGTTACGAAGGGGGCGGAGGGTCCTACGAGCAGTACTTC. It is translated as CASSYEGGGGSYEQYF.

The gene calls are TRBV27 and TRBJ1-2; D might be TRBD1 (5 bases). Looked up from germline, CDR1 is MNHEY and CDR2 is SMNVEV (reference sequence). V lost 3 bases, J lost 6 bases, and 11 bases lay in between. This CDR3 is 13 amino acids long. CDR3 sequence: CASSLPGSDGYTF. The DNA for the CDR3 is TGTGCCAGCAGTTTGCCAGGGTCGGATGGCTACACCTTC.

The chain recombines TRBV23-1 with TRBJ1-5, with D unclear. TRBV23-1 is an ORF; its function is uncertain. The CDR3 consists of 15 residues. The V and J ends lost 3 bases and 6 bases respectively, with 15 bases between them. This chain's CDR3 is CASSHPGQATQPQHF. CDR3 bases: TGCGCCAGCAGTCACCCGGGTCAGGCAACTCAGCCCCAGCATTTT.

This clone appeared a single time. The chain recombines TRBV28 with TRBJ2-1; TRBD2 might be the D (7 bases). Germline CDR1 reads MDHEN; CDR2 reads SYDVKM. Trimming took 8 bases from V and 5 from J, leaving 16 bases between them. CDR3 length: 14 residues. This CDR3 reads CASRERGGHNEQFF. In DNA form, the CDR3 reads TGTGCCAGCCGTGAAAGGGGGGGCCACAATGAGCAGTTCTTC. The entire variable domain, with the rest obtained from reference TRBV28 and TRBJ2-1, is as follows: DVKVTQSSRYLVKRTGEKVFLECVQDMDHENMFWYRQDPGLGLRLIYFSYDVKMKEKGDIPEGYSVSREKKERFSLILESASTNQTSMYLCASRERGGHNEQFFGPGTRLTVL.

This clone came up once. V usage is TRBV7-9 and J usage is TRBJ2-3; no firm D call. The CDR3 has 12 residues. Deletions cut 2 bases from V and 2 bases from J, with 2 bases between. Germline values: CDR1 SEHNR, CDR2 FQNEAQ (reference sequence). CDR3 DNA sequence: TGTGCCAGCAGCTTATTCACAGATACGCAGTATTTT. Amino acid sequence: CASSLFTDTQYF.

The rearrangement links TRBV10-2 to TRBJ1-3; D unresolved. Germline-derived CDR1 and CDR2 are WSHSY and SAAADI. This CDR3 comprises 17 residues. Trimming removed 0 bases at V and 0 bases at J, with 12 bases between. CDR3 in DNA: TGCGCCAGCAGTGAGTCGACTGGTCGCGGCTCTGGAAACACCATATATTTT. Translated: CASSESTGRGSGNTIYF.

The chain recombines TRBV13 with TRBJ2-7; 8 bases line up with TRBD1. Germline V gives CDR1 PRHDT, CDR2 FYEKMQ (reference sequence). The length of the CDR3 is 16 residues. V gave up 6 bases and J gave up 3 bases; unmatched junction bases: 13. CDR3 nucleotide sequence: TGTGCCAGCAGGGCCTCCGGACAGGGATCACACTACGAGCAGTACTTC. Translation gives CASRASGQGSHYEQYF.

The CDR3, as DNA: TGTGCCAGCAGCTGGCCCCCAGGGGTTGGGTACAATGAGCAGTTCTTC. This gives the protein CASSWPPGVGYNEQFF. This chain connects TRBV7-2 to TRBJ2-1; tentatively, D is TRBD1 (6 bases). CDR1 and CDR2 (germline): SGHTA, FQGNSA. CDR3 length: 16 amino acids. V was clipped by 4 bases and J by 4 bases, with 17 bases between them.

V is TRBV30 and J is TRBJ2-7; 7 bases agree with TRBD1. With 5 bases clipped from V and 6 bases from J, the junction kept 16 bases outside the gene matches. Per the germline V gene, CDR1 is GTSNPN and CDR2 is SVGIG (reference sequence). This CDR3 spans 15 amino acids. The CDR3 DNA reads TGTGCCTGGTTTAATGGGGACAGTCCTATCCGCGAGCAGTACTTC. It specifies CAWFNGDSPIREQYF. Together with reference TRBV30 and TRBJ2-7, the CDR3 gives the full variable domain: SQTIHQWPATLVQPVGSPLSLECTVEGTSNPNLYWYRQAAGRGLQLLFYSVGIGQISSEVPQNLSASRPQDRQFILSSKKLLLSDSGFYLCAWFNGDSPIREQYFGPGTRLTVT.

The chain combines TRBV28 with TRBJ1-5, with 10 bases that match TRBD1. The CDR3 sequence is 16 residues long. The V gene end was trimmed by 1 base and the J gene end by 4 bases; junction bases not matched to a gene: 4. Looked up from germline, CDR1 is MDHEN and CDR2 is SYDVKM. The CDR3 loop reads CASSLFRDRGNQPQHF. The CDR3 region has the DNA TGTGCCAGCAGTTTATTCCGGGACAGGGGAAATCAGCCCCAGCATTTT.

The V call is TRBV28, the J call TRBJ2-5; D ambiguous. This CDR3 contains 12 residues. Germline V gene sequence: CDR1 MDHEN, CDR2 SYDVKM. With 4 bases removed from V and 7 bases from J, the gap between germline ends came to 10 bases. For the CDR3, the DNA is TGTGCCAGCAGTTCCGACACCTGGACCCAGTACTTC. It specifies CASSSDTWTQYF.

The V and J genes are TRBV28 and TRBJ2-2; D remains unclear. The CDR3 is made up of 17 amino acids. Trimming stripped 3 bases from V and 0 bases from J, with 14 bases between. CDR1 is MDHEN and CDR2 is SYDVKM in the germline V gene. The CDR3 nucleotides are TGTGCCAGCAGTTTGGTCCCGAGACGGACGAACACCGGGGAGCTGTTTTTT. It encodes CASSLVPRRTNTGELFF.